Described below is a single TCR beta chain sequence and its context. This clonotype was found a few times. What antigen it recognizes has not been identified. Base quality data are lacking; no much larger clone is found one base away. These data come from a study of identical twins (dated by TCRdb to between 2015 and 2016). General notes on the study: To test whether fetal clonotypes persist, the study used deep sequencing on TCR alpha and beta repertoires from monozygotic twins, unrelated adults of various ages, and cord blood. To rule out contamination, replicate twin experiments were performed at different times with different library preparation protocols.

The CDR3 sequence holds 17 residues, the cysteine and phenylalanine included. Only the CDR3 DNA stays, 51 bases, in frame from base 1. The V end gives up 0 bases and the J end 4 bases, leaving 12 bases in the junction not matched to a gene. The germline V gene supplies CDR1 ENHRY and CDR2 SYGVKD. Overall results and qualifications from the work: Excess twin sharing in beta out-of-frame sequences was weaker because fewer shared sequences lowered the signal-to-noise ratio. Compared with coincidental sharing between unrelated individuals, out-of-frame TCR alpha sequences shared between twins showed an excess of sequences with low generation probability. Because the same donors could not be followed over many years, conclusions were based on cross-sectional statistical analysis. Out-of-frame TCR alpha sharing in monozygotic twins was systematically underestimated by recombination models, whereas sharing between unrelated individuals was in agreement with the recombination models. Fewer insertions were carried by abundant cord blood beta clonotypes; a weaker similar trend was observed in young adult naive repertoires, while no such trend was observed in memory repertoires. Invariant T cells such as MAIT and iNKT could partly confound zero-insertion analyses, although diverse VJ usage argued against such confounding for most clonotypes.

Every donor was a healthy Caucasian. Three pairs of female monozygotic twins, all aged roughly 18 to 29 years, were included in the twin cohort. Positive isolation kits from Invitrogen were used to isolate the CD4+ and CD8+ T cell populations. The library was produced with 5' RACE. TCRdb lists the instrument as Illumina HiSeq 2000. A universal primer binding site was added through template switching, and the final cDNA carried a unique molecular identifier so that TCR cDNA molecules could be counted accurately. Specific primers in the conserved constant-segment region were used to synthesize first-strand cDNA for the TCR alpha and beta chains. To control for contamination, each cDNA library was double barcoded with a SMART-Mk sample barcode plus Illumina barcodes. TruSeq adapter sequences, together with Illumina sample barcodes, were added in two successive PCR steps. The TCR alpha and beta cDNA libraries were sequenced on the Illumina HiSeq platform using custom primers. Under the source paper's analysis protocol: MiGEC was used to process raw reads and extract unique molecular identifiers, and MiXCR was used to find CDR3 positions. Recombination models were inferred per individual with the repgenHMM and IGoR tools using an EM algorithm. The tcR package in R was used for shared clonotype analysis, with sharing normalized by the product of cloneset sizes. To study raw recombination free of thymic and clonal selection effects, out-of-frame nonproductive sequences were analyzed. The raw public data were reprocessed by TCRdb itself: fastp quality trimming at Q25, MiXCR clonotype calling, in-frame beta chains only. For every CDR3 protein sequence, its rows merge into one entry that carries the most common genes and DNA. TCRdb's processing, not the authors' own work, is the source of the V and J calls. The sample contains 470,000 or so distinct CDR3 sequences, 20% to 30% of them found a single time. The ten largest clones add up to 2.9% of the sample.

The same data also went into a second study, on T cells expressing NK-cell markers. As described in the second report: In sorted CD3+CD56+NKG2C+, CD3+CD56+NKG2C- and CD3+CD56-NKG2C+ T-cell subsets from 8 or 9 donors, TCR beta-chain repertoires were profiled. Seven of the eight sequenced donors were HCMV-seropositive and one was HCMV-seronegative. In several experiments an anti-gammadeltaTCR antibody was added to restrict sorting to alphabetaTCR-expressing T cells. In a handful of donors, the dominant CD3+CD56+NKG2C+ clonotypes ranked among the top 10 CD8+ clonotypes, making up about 1.0-7.5% of CD8+ T cells. Those dominant clonotypes were again the most abundant among CD3+CD56-NKG2C+ cells in several donors, at about 28.3-65%. It remained unclear whether the expanded NKG2C-expressing T cell clones were specific for HCMV antigens. Randomly selected healthy volunteers, three men and five women, were used as the eight sequenced donors. HCMV serostatus was determined by detecting HCMV-specific IgG in serum with a commercial ELISA kit. MIGEC handled demultiplexing of the reads and grouping by UMI, while MiTCR was used to assemble and quantify clonotypes. To remove erroneous sequences, TCR cDNA sequences were retained only when supported by two or more reads. The tcR package was used for downstream repertoire analysis, and clonotypes were matched between fractions using CDR3 nucleotide sequence together with V segment. Antigen specificity was annotated against VDJdb with VDJmatch, allowing one amino acid substitution in CDR3.

This clonotype originated in a woman aged 18-35 years in good health. Sequenced input: CD4+ T cells sorted from blood. The sequence links TRBV10-3 to TRBJ2-7; the central 7 bases match TRBD2. The DNA is as follows: TGTGCCATCAGTGAGTCGAGAGGGAGGGCCGGGTCGTACGAGCAGTACTTC. Translation gives CAISESRGRAGSYEQYF.